This T cell receptor beta chain was recorded in a study of CD8 T cells in Susac syndrome. General study points: It was acknowledged by the study that relatively few individuals were included in its TCR sequencing and HLA analysis.

Reverse transcription of about 0.45 to 1 ug RNA was performed with random hexamers. TCRdb independently ran MiXCR on the immunoSEQ multiplex PCR reads; one entry per CDR3 protein. This table has about 160,000 distinct CDR3 sequences, approximately 94% appearing once. From blood CD8+ and CD4+ T cells, TCR beta sequences were generated. Germline lookup yields CDR1 LGHNA and CDR2 YNFKEQ. The CDR3 is 17 amino acids. Trimming left V 0 bases short and J 0 bases short, with 12 bases between. With regard to this clonotype: Its antigen is unidentified.

The V gene is TRBV4-2, the J gene TRBJ1-3; maybe TRBD1 (5 bases). The specimen sequenced was CD4+ T cells from PBMCs. The source is a human donor with multiple sclerosis. CDR3: CASSQDLTAASGNTIYF. CDR3 coding DNA: TGTGCCAGCAGCCAAGATCTGACAGCGGCCTCTGGAAACACCATATATTTT.